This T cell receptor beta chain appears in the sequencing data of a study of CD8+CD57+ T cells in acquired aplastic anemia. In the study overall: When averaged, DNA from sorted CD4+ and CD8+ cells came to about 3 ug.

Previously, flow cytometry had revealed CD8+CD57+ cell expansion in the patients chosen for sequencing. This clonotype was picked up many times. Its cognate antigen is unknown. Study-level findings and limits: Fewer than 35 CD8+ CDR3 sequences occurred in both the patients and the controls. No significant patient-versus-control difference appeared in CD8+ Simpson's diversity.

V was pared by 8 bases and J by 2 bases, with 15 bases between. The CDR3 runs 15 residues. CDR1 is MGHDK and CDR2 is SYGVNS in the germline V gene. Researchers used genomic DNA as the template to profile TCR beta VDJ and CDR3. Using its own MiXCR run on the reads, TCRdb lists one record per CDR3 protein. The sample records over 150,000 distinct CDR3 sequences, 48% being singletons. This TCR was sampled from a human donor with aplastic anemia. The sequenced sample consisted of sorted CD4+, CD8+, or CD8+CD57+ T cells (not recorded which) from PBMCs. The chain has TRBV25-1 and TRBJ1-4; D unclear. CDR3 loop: CASSKLRDTNEKLFF. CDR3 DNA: TGTGCCAGCTCAAAGCTACGGGATACTAATGAAAAACTGTTTTTT.